The entry below describes one TCR beta chain. The specificity of this receptor is unknown. The sample holds no much larger clone one base away, and base qualities are not on file. This specimen comes from a study of T cell responses to AZD1222 COVID-19 vaccine (dated by TCRdb to 2020 to 2023). Regarding the study in general: A total of over 230 trial participants underwent TCR sequencing, of whom roughly 210 had received two doses of AZD1222 and 26 had received two doses of the MenACWY control vaccine. Trial participants were enrolled by age into 18-55, 56-69 and 70-plus year subgroups, with around 140, 26 and 57 TCR-sequenced participants respectively.

Trimming accounts for 7 bases at V and 8 bases at J, while the number of junction bases matched to no gene is 6. Looking up the germline V gene yields CDR1 SNHLY and CDR2 FYNNEI. The cysteine opens and the phenylalanine closes a CDR3 of 14 amino acids. Of all the DNA, just the CDR3 is kept, 42 bases in frame from base 1. Overall results and qualifications from the work: Only five to seven AZD1222 recipients were SARS-CoV-2 seropositive at baseline, limiting conclusions about previously exposed vaccinees. Spike-specific TCR breadth and depth rose significantly after two AZD1222 doses compared with day 0 and with MenACWY recipients. CD4 TCRs associated with the vaccine covered the entire spike protein, and the dominant responses were in regions 160-218 and 743-854. Reportedly, almost half of the unique spike-specific TCRs recognized epitopes lying outside the regions that are mutated in the B.1.351 and B.1.1.7 variants. Most participants were white British and females outnumbered males, and the authors suggested that clonal diversity may have been underestimated. In the small 56-69-year group, the increase in depth fell short of significance, most likely because of low power. Because no day 14 peak-response samples were available, the repertoires could be characterized only after the peak T cell response.

The time point label, as the study defines it: about 28 days (+/-7) after the second vaccine dose. AZD1222 recipients given second doses at about 4 weeks or at about 12 weeks were pooled, since spike-specific TCR depth and breadth were not found to differ between the two schedules. Samples from vaccinated people were obtained from the UK trials COV001 and COV002, which included a single-blind randomized controlled phase 2/3 trial of AZD1222 (ChAdOx1 nCoV-19) in healthy adults. For TCRbeta chain sequencing, PBMC samples were collected from trial participants at day 0 and at day 28 after the second dose. The CDR3 regions of human TCRbeta chains were analyzed by immunosequencing. The authors' analysis ran thus. TCRs in the repertoires were matched against a reference library of SARS-CoV-2-specific TCRs that had been generated with the MIRA antigen-specificity platform. Breadth meant the fraction of unique TCRs that were SARS-CoV-2-associated, whereas depth meant the fraction of total T cells that were SARS-CoV-2-associated. Using the MIRA data, each spike-specific TCR was assigned both to the spike region to which the TCR was reactive and to a CD4 or CD8 class. Log10-transformed breadth and depth values were compared by one-way ANOVA with Sidak's multiple comparisons tests. TCRdb carries this immuneACCESS record with in-frame sequences only. Its versions omit some clonotypes, under half of them owing to an unresolved V gene in the studies checked, with the rest unexplained. V, J and clone size are taken as reported in that table, and D and trimming were inferred from the DNA itself. The sample table lists approximately 130,000 clones, approximately 85% of them with a count of one. Together, the top ten hold around 5% of the sample.

Sequences were derived from peripheral blood, sampled 28 days after the second AZD1222 dose. Here the chain combines TRBV2 and TRBJ1-4; 11 central bases correspond to TRBD1. This TCR derives from an adult who received the AZD1222 COVID-19 vaccine. The DNA sequence reads TGTGCCAGCAAATCCGGGACAGGGGGGGAAAAACTGTTTTTT. It encodes CASKSGTGGEKLFF.